Listed below are T cell receptor beta chains from one sample, sequenced in a study of blood T cell repertoires in COVID-19. Data came from immunoSEQ multiplex PCR; TCRdb stores just in-frame clones and leaves some out. Here the sample spans about 12,000 clones, approximately 85% being singletons. The sample was peripheral blood. These receptor sequences come from a human donor in a cohort sampled during active COVID-19. Both conserved end residues are part of each CDR3. A D gene is named only where the DNA matches it firmly. Rows may omit the clone size; those that give it use once, few, many or a size class.

.	TRBV5-1	TRBJ2-1	.	TGCGCCAGCAGCTTGGTACAAAATGAGCAGTTCTTC	CASSLVQNEQFF
.	TRBV15	TRBJ1-6	.	TGTGCCACCAGCAGTCTTAGGGGGACAAGTTCACCCCTCCACTTT	CATSSLRGTSSPLHF
TRBD2	TRBV7-2	TRBJ2-7	.	TGTGCCAGCAGCTTAAAGGCTAGCGGGGGGGGCGGGCACGAGCAGTACTTC	CASSLKASGGGGHEQYF
TRBD1	TRBV3-1/TRBV3-2	TRBJ1-6	.	TGTGCCAGCCAGGGACAGGGCCTCCTTCCCTTTAATTCACCCCTCCACTTT	CASQGQGLLPFNSPLHF
.	TRBV5-1	TRBJ2-1	once	TGCGCCAGCAGCCAATATCCTGGAGCCTACAATGAGCAGTTCTTC	CASSQYPGAYNEQFF
.	TRBV14	TRBJ2-1	.	TGTGCCAGCAGACTATATCACAATGAGCAGTTCTTC	CASRLYHNEQFF
TRBD2	TRBV6-2/TRBV6-3	TRBJ2-6	once	TGTGCCAGCACCCCTACCGGGGGGGCTAACTCTGGGGCCAACGTCCTGACTTTC	CASTPTGGANSGANVLTF
.	TRBV28	TRBJ2-7	.	TGTGCCAGCAGTTTATCGGGGTTCCCCTCCTACGAGCAGTACTTC	CASSLSGFPSYEQYF
TRBD2	TRBV9	TRBJ2-1	.	TGTGCCAGCAGCGTAGATAGCGGGAGGGTTTGGGAGCAGTTCTTC	CASSVDSGRVWEQFF
.	TRBV20-1	TRBJ1-3	.	TGCAGTGCTCAGGGTGGAAACACCATATATTTT	CSAQGGNTIYF
.	TRBV18	TRBJ1-6	.	TGTGCCAGCTCACCAGGGACATTTGGTGCCTATAATTCACCCCTCCACTTT	CASSPGTFGAYNSPLHF
.	TRBV30	TRBJ1-2	.	TGTGCCTGGAGTGTACGAGGGTATGGCTACACCTTC	CAWSVRGYGYTF
.	TRBV5-5	TRBJ2-1	.	TGTGCCAGCAGCTTCCGGGACACCAGAGTTACGGGTGAGCAGTTCTTC	CASSFRDTRVTGEQFF
.	TRBV30	TRBJ1-2	.	TGTGCCTCGGAGGGGGGGGGCTATGGCTACACCTTC	CASEGGGYGYTF
.	TRBV19	TRBJ1-2	.	TGTGCCAGTAGTATGGGCGGGACCTATGGCTACACCTTC	CASSMGGTYGYTF
.	TRBV9	TRBJ2-3	.	TGTGCCAGCACCGGGAATGGCTGGGGGCGAACAGATACGCAGTATTTT	CASTGNGWGRTDTQYF
.	TRBV20-1	TRBJ2-5	.	TGCAGTGCTAGGATAGGGGGGGCCCAGTACTTC	CSARIGGAQYF
.	TRBV28	TRBJ1-2	once	TGTGCCAGCAGTAGGGGCGCGCTGGGCTACACCTTC	CASSRGALGYTF
.	TRBV24-1	TRBJ2-5	.	TGTGCCACCAGTCCCGGGGTGGAAGAGACCCAGTACTTC	CATSPGVEETQYF
.	TRBV30	TRBJ2-7	.	TGTGCCTGGAGTGTTCAAGGGAGCTACGAGCAGTACTTC	CAWSVQGSYEQYF
TRBD1	TRBV10-2	TRBJ1-2	.	TGCGCCAGCAGTTCTTTTGGACAGGGATTCTATGGCTACACCTTC	CASSSFGQGFYGYTF
TRBD2	TRBV6-1	TRBJ2-1	.	TGTGCCAGCAGCGAAGCGGGGGCGACCTACAATGAGCAGTTCTTC	CASSEAGATYNEQFF
.	TRBV11-3	TRBJ2-1	.	TGTGCCAGCAGTCCCTCTAGGGGAGGTGAGCAGTTCTTC	CASSPSRGGEQFF
TRBD2	TRBV5-5	TRBJ2-3	.	TGTGCCAGCAGCTTTAGGGGCACTAGCGGGAGTCCTGATACGCAGTATTTT	CASSFRGTSGSPDTQYF
.	TRBV7-8	TRBJ1-1	.	TGTGCCAGCAGCTTAACGGGGAAAGACACTGAAGCTTTCTTT	CASSLTGKDTEAFF
.	TRBV7-3	TRBJ2-5	.	TGTGCCACCGCGAGGACAGACCAAGAGACCCAGTACTTC	CATARTDQETQYF
TRBD2	TRBV5-1	TRBJ2-7	.	TGCGCCAGCAGGGGCCTAGCGGCCTCCTACGAGCAGTACTTC	CASRGLAASYEQYF
.	TRBV28	TRBJ2-3	.	TGTGCCAGCAGCCTTGAACAGGCTCGTACAGATACGCAGTATTTT	CASSLEQARTDTQYF
.	TRBV9	TRBJ2-3	few	TGTGCCAGCAGCGATGGTAGAACAGATACGCAGTATTTT	CASSDGRTDTQYF
.	TRBV14	TRBJ2-2	.	TGTGCCAGCAGCCGTGCCAGGGGATACGGGGAGCTGTTTTTT	CASSRARGYGELFF
TRBD2	TRBV30	TRBJ2-1	.	TGTGCCTGGGACAGAGGGGGGCCGACTAGCGGTGATCCGCGGTTCTTC	CAWDRGGPTSGDPRFF
TRBD1	TRBV3-1/TRBV3-2	TRBJ2-2	once	TGTGCCAGCAGCCAGCCGGGACAGGGAAACACCGGGGAGCTGTTTTTT	CASSQPGQGNTGELFF
.	TRBV6-5	TRBJ2-7	.	TGTGCCAGCAGAAGCGGCCCCTACGAGCAGTACTTC	CASRSGPYEQYF
.	TRBV19	TRBJ2-1	.	TGTGCCAGTAGATCCATCGCGGGGAGCTACAATGAGCAGTTCTTC	CASRSIAGSYNEQFF
.	TRBV13	TRBJ2-7	.	TGTGCCAGCAGCTTGGCCCGCCGGGACACTACTTACGATACCTACGAGCAGTACTTC	CASSLARRDTTYDTYEQYF
TRBD2	TRBV7-9	TRBJ2-3	.	TGTGCCAGCAGCAGGCGGTCGCTAGCGGGTTCCAGGTCGCCCGATACGCAGTATTTT	CASSRRSLAGSRSPDTQYF
.	TRBV11-3	TRBJ2-1	.	TGTGCCAGCACTCCGGCCCGGCAGGATGAGCAGTTCTTC	CASTPARQDEQFF
.	TRBV7-2	TRBJ2-5	.	TGTGCCAGCAGCGCCTTCGTCGTTATGAGAAAATCCCAAGAGACCCAGTACTTC	CASSAFVVMRKSQETQYF
.	TRBV19	TRBJ1-5	.	TGTGCCACCCAACCGGGAGCCTGGAAAGGATATCAGCCCCAGCATTTT	CATQPGAWKGYQPQHF
.	TRBV6-6	TRBJ2-1	.	TGTGCCAGCAGTGGCCCTCTTAATGAGCAGTTCTTC	CASSGPLNEQFF
.	TRBV7-6	TRBJ1-1	.	TGTGCCAGCAAACGAGGAGAAGACACTGAAGCTTTCTTT	CASKRGEDTEAFF
TRBD1	TRBV7-9	TRBJ1-1	.	TGTGCCAGCAGCTTGGCTAGGGACAGTGCTGAAGCTTTCTTT	CASSLARDSAEAFF
.	TRBV20-1	TRBJ1-2	.	TGCAGTGCTAGTGCCCAGGGTAGTAGCTATGGCTACACCTTC	CSASAQGSSYGYTF
TRBD1	TRBV4-1	TRBJ1-2	once	TGCGCCAGCAGAGCACCGGGACAGGGGTTTGGCTACACCTTC	CASRAPGQGFGYTF
TRBD1	TRBV19	TRBJ1-5	few	TGTGCCAGTAGTCCCGGGACAGTTAACTGGGGCAATCAGCCCCAGCATTTT	CASSPGTVNWGNQPQHF
.	TRBV11-2	TRBJ1-3	.	TGTGCCAGCAGCTTTGCCGGCTCTGGAAACACCATATATTTT	CASSFAGSGNTIYF
TRBD1	TRBV6-2/TRBV6-3	TRBJ2-2	.	TGTGCCAGCAGTTACTCTTCGTCCGAGGGGGCGCGGACCGGGGAGCTGTTTTTT	CASSYSSSEGARTGELFF
.	TRBV7-9	TRBJ2-1	once	TGTGCCAGCAGCCACCGCATACGGGATCCTTACAATGAGCAGTTCTTC	CASSHRIRDPYNEQFF
TRBD2	TRBV10-3	TRBJ2-5	.	TGTGCCATCAGTGGGGGGACTAGGATGGAGACCCAGTACTTC	CAISGGTRMETQYF